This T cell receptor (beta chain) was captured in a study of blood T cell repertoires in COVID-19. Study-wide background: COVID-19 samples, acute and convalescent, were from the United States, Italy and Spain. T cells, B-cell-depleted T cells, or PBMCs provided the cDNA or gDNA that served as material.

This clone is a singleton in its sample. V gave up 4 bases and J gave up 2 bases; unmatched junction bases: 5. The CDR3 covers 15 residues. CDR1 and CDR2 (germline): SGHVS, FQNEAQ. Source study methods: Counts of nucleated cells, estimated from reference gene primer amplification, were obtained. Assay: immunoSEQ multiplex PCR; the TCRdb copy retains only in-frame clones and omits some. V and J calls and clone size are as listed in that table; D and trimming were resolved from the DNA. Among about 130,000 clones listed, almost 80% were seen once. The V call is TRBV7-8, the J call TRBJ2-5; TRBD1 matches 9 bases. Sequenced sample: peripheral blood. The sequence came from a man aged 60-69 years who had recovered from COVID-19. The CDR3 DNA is TGTGCCAGCAGCTCGACAGGGGGTAGGCAAGAGACCCAGTACTTC. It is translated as CASSSTGGRQETQYF. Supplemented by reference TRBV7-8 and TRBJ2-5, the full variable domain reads GAGVSQSPRYKVAKRGQDVALRCDPISGHVSLFWYQQALGQGPEFLTYFQNEAQLDKSGLPSDRFFAERPEGSVSTLKIQRTQQEDSAVYLCASSSTGGRQETQYFGPGTRLLVL.